Listed here is a single T cell receptor beta chain. This clonotype was seen ten or more times. What this receptor recognizes is not known. No base qualities exist here, and no much larger clone lies one base off it. Ends trimmed: V by 6 bases, J by 2 bases; bases unmatched to a gene: 5. Reading the germline V gene gives CDR1 ENHRY and CDR2 SYGVKD. The CDR3 runs 15 residues from the cysteine to the phenylalanine. Kept here is only the CDR3 DNA, which spans 45 bases and is read in frame from base 1. This entry comes from a study of T cells of healthy individuals (dated by TCRdb to the late 2010s). The receptor library was made with 5' RACE. Sequencing was carried out with an Illumina MiSeq. The raw public data were reprocessed by TCRdb itself: fastp quality trimming at Q25, MiXCR clonotype calling, in-frame beta chains only. Identical CDR3 protein sequences are pooled into one entry, listed with their most common genes and DNA. For this sample the table gives about 63,000 distinct CDR3 sequences, of which 15% to 20% were detected only once. The ten largest clones take up around 4.5% of the sample.

The chain uses TRBV10-3 and TRBJ2-5, and 11 junctional nucleotides match TRBD1. This receptor was obtained from a human donor in good health. The CDR3 has the sequence CAIRLGQGGQETQYF. The DNA is TGTGCCATCAGATTGGGACAGGGGGGACAAGAGACCCAGTACTTC.